This T cell receptor (beta chain) comes out of a study of OX40 agonist ivuxolimab in advanced cancers. The wider study: With ivuxolimab, an agonistic anti-OX40 (CD134) antibody, patients were treated. Mean age approximately 66 years, range about 20 to 79; nearly 85% male. Patients received intravenous ivuxolimab every 2 weeks at 0.01 to 10 mg/kg.

Some clones are missing from TCRdb's copy, which holds only in-frame ones; the method was immunoSEQ multiplex PCR. The sample lists approximately 100,000 clones, about 92% seen once, with around 1.5% in the top ten. Findings and caveats of the study: Patients who responded partially at 0.1-3.0 mg/kg showed clonal expansion ranking among the lowest.

In the case of this clone: Its cognate antigen is unknown.

This CDR3 spans 12 amino acids. The germline CDR1 and CDR2 sequences are SNHLY and FYNNEI. Trimming took 6 bases from V and 4 from J, leaving 9 bases between them. Sequences were derived from CD4+ or CD8+ T cells sorted from blood, sampled in a trial of the OX40 agonist ivuxolimab. The origin of this receptor is an adult with an advanced solid tumor such as melanoma, head and neck, liver or kidney cancer. The chain recombines TRBV2 with TRBJ2-5; D remains ambiguous. The CDR3 DNA reads as TGTGCCAGCAGGGGCTTGCTAGAGACCCAGTACTTC. Protein product: CASRGLLETQYF.